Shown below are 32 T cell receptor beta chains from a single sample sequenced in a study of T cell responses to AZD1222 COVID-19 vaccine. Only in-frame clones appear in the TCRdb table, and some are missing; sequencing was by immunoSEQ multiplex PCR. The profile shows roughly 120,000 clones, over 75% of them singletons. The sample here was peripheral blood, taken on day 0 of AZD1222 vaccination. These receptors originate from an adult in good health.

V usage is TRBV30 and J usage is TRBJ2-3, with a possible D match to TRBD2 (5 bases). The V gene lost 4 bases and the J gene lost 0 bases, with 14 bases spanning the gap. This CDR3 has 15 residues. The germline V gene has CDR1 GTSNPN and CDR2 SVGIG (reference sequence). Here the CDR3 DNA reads TGTGCCTGGAAACGTCCGACGGGGAGCACAGATACGCAGTATTTT. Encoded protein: CAWKRPTGSTDTQYF.

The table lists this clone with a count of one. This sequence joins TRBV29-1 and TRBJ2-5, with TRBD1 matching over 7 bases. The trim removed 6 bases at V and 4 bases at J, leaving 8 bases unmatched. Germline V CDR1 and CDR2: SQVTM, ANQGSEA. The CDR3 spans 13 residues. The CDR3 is CSVSTGPRETQYF. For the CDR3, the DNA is TGCAGCGTGTCGACAGGGCCTCGAGAGACCCAGTACTTC.

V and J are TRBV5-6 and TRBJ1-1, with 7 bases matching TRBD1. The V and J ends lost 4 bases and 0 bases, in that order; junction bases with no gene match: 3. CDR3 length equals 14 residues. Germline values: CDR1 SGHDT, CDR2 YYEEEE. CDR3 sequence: CASSETGMNTEAFF. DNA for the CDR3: TGTGCCAGCAGCGAGACAGGGATGAACACTGAAGCTTTCTTT.

CDR3 coding DNA: TGTGCCAGCAGTCAGGGGTTTCACACTGAAGCTTTCTTT. Translation: CASSQGFHTEAFF. The chain uses TRBV28 and TRBJ1-1, with D perhaps matching TRBD1 (6 bases). The germline V gene encodes CDR1 MDHEN and CDR2 SYDVKM. V was cut by 5 bases and J by 3 bases, with 10 bases left in between. There are 13 residues in the CDR3.

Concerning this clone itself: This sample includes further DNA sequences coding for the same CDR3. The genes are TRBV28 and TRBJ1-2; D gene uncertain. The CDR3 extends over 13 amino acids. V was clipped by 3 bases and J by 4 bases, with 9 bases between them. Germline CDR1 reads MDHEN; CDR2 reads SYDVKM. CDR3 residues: CASSLQGGYGYTF. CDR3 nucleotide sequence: TGTGCCAGCAGTTTGCAAGGAGGCTATGGCTACACCTTC.

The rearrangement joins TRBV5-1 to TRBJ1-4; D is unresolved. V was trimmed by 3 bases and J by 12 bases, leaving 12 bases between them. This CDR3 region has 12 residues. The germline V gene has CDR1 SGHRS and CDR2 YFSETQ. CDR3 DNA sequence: TGCGCCAGCAGCTCGGGGTCCTATGAACTGTTTTTT. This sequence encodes CASSSGSYELFF.

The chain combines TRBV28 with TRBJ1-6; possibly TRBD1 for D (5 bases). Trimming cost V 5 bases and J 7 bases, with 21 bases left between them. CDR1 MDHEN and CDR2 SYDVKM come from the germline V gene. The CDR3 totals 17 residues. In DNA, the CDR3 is TGTGCCAGCAGTACAACGAGGGCGGGGGGGTTAAATTCACCCCTCCACTTT. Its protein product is CASSTTRAGGLNSPLHF.

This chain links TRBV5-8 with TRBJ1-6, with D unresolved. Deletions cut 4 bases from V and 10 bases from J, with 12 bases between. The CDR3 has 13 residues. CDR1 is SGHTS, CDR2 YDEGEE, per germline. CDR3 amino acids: CASSQTTGSPLHF. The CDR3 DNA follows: TGTGCCAGCAGCCAAACGACCGGATCACCCCTCCACTTT.

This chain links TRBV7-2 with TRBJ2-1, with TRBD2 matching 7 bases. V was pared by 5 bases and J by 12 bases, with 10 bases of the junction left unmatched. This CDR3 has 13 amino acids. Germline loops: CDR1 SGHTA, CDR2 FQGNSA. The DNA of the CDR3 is TGTGCCAGCAGCCGACTAGCTCCCCAGGGGCAGTTCTTC. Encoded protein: CASSRLAPQGQFF.

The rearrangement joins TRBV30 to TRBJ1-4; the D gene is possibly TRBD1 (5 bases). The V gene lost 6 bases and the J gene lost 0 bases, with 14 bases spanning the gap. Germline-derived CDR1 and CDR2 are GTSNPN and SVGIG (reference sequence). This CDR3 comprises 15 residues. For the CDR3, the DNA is TGTGCCTGTAAGGCAGGGTCGGCAACTAATGAAAAACTGTTTTTT. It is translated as CACKAGSATNEKLFF.

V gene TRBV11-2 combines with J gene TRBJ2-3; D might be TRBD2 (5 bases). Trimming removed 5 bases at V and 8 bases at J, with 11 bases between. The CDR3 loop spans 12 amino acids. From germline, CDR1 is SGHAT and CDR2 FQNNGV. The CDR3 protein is CASSPPRGTQYF. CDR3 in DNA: TGTGCCAGCAGCCCTCCCCGGGGTACGCAGTATTTT.

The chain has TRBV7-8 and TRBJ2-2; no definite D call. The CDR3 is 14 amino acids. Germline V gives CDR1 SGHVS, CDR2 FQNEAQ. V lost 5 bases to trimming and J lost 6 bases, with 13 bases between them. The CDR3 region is CASSPTEFSGELFF. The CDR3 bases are TGTGCCAGCAGCCCGACTGAGTTCTCCGGGGAGCTGTTTTTT.

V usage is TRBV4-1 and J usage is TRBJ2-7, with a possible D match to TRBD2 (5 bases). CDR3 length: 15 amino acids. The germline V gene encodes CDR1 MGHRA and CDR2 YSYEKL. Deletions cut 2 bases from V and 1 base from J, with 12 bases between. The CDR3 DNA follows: TGCGCCAGCAGCCAATCTCCTCGGGATTCCTACGAGCAGTACTTC. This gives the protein CASSQSPRDSYEQYF.

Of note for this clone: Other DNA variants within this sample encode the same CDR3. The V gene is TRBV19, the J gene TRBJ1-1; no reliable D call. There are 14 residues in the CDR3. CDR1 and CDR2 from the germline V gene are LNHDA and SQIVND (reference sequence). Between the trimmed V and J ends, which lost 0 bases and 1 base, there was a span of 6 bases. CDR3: CASSIDPGNTEAFF. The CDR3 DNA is TGTGCCAGTAGTATAGACCCGGGGAACACTGAAGCTTTCTTT.

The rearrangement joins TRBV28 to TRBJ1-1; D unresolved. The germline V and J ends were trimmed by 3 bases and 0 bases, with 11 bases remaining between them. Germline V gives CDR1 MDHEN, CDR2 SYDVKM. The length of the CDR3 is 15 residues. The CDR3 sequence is CASSLPVGLNTEAFF. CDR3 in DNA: TGTGCCAGCAGTTTGCCGGTAGGCCTGAACACTGAAGCTTTCTTT.

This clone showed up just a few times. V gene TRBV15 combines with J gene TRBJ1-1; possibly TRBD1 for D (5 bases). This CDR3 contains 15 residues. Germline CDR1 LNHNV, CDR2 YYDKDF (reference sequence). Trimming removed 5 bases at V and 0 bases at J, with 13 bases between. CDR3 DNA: TGTGCCACCAGCGGTTTCAGGGAGATGAACACTGAAGCTTTCTTT. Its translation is CATSGFREMNTEAFF.

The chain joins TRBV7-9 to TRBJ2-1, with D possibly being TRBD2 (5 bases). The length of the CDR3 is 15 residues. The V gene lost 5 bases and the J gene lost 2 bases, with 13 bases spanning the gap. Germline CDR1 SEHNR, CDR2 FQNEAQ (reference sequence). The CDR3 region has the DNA TGTGCCAGCAGCCCCTGGACTGCCACCTACAATGAGCAGTTCTTC. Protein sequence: CASSPWTATYNEQFF. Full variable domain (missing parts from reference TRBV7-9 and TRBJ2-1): DTGVSQNPRHKITKRGQNVTFRCDPISEHNRLYWYRQTLGQGPEFLTYFQNEAQLEKSRLLSDRFSAERPKGSFSTLEIQRTEQGDSAMYLCASSPWTATYNEQFFGPGTRLTVL.

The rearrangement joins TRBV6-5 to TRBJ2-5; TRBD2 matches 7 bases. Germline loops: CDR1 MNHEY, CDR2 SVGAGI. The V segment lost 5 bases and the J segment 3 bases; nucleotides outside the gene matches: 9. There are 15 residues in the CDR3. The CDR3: CASSRIFREEETQYF. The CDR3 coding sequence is TGTGCCAGCAGTCGTATTTTTCGGGAGGAAGAGACCCAGTACTTC.

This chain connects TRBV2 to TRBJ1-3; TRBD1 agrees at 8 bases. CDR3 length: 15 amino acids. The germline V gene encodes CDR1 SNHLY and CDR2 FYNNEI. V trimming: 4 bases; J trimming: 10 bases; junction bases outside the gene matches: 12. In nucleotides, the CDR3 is TGTGCCAGCAGTGTACGGACAGGGCTGGATGGAACCATATATTTT. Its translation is CASSVRTGLDGTIYF.

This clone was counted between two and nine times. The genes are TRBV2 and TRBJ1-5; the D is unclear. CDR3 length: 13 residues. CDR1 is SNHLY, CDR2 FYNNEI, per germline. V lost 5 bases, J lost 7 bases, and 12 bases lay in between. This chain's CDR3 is CASSRVLNQPQHF. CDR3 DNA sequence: TGTGCCAGCAGTAGGGTTTTGAACCAGCCCCAGCATTTT.

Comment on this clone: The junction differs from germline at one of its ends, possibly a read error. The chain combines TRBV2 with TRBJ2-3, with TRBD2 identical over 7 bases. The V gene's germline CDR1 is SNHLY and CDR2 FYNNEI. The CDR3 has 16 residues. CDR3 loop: CVSREGLEVWADTQYF. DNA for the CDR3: TGTGTCAGCAGGGAAGGACTAGAGGTTTGGGCAGATACGCAGTATTTT. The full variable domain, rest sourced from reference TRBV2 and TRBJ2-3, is EPEVTQTPSHQVTQMGQEVILRCVPISNHLYFYWYRQILGQKVEFLVSFYNNEISEKSEIFDDQFSVERPDGSNFTLKIRSTKLEDSAMYFCVSREGLEVWADTQYFGPGTRLTVL.

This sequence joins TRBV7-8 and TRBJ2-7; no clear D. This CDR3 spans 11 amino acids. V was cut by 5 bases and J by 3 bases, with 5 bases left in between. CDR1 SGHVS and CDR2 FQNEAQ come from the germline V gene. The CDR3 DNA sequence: TGTGCCAGCAGCCTAAACTACGAGCAGTACTTC. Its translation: CASSLNYEQYF.

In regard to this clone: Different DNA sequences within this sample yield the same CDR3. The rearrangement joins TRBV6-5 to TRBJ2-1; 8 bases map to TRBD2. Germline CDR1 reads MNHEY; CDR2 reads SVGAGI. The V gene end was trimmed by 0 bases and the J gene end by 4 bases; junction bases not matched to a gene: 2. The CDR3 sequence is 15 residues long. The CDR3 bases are TGTGCCAGCAGTTACTCACGGGAGGGATACAATGAGCAGTTCTTC. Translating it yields CASSYSREGYNEQFF.

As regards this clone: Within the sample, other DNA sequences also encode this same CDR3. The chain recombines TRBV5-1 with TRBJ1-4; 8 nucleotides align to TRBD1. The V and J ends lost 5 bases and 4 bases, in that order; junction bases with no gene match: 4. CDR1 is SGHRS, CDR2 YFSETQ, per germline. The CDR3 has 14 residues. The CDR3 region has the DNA TGCGCCAGCAGTTCTGACAGGGGTAATGAAAAACTGTTTTTT. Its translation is CASSSDRGNEKLFF.

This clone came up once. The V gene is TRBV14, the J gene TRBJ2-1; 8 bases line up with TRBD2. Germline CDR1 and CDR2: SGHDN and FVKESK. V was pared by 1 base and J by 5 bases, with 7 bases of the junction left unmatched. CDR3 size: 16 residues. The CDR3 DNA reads TGTGCCAGCAGCCAAGGGTCGGGGGGGCCACACAATGAGCAGTTCTTC. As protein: CASSQGSGGPHNEQFF.

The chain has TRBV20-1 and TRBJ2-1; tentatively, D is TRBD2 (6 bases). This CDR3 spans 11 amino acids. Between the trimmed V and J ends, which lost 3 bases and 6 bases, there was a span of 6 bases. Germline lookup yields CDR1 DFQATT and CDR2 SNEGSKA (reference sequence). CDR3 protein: CSARGGNEQFF. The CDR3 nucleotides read TGCAGTGCTAGGGGGGGCAATGAGCAGTTCTTC.

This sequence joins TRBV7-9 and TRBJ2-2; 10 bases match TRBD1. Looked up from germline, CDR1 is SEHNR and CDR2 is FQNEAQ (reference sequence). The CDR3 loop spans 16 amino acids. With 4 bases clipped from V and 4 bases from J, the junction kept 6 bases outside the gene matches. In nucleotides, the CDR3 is TGTGCCAGCAGCTCCTACGACAGGGGGCCCACCGGGGAGCTGTTTTTT. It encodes CASSSYDRGPTGELFF.

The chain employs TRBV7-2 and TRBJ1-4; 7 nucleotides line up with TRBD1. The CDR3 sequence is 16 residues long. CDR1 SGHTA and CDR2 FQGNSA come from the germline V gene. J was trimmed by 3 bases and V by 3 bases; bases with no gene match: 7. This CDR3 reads CASSFDRERSNEKLFF. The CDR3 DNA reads TGTGCCAGCAGCTTCGACAGGGAGAGGTCTAATGAAAAACTGTTTTTT.

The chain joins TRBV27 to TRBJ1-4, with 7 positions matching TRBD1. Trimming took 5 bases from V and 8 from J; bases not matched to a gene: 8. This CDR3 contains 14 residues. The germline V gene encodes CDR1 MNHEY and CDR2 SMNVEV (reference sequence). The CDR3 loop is CASSPRQGGEKLFF. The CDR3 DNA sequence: TGTGCCAGCAGTCCCCGACAGGGCGGGGAAAAACTGTTTTTT.

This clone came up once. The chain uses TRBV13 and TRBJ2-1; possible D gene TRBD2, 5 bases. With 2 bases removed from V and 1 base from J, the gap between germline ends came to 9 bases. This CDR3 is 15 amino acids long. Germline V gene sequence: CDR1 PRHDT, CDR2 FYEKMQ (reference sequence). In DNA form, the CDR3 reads TGTGCCAGCAGCTTACTAGCAGATTCCTACAATGAGCAGTTCTTC. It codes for CASSLLADSYNEQFF.

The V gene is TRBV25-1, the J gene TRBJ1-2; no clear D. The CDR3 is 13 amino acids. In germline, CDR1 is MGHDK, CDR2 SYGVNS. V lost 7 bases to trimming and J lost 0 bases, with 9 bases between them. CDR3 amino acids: CASMKGANYGYTF. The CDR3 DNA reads TGTGCCAGCATGAAGGGAGCTAACTATGGCTACACCTTC.

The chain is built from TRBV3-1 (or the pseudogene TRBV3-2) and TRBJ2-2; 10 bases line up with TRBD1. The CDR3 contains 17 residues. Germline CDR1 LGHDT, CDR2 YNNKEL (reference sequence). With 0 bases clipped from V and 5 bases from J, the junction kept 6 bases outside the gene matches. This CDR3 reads CASSQDPRDRGTGELFF. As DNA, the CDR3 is TGTGCCAGCAGCCAAGACCCCCGGGACAGGGGAACCGGGGAGCTGTTTTTT.